A selection of T cell receptor beta chains follows, all from one sample in a study of glioma-infiltrating T cells after dendritic cell vaccination. Produced via immunoSEQ multiplex PCR; TCRdb's table is partial and in-frame only. The data contain approximately 67,000 clones, around 86% of them singletons. This material consisted of blood, taken before dendritic cell vaccination. The receptors were sampled from a human donor with glioblastoma. The CDR3 runs from the conserved cysteine through the conserved F or W.

>TRBV4-1|TRBJ2-3
CASSQDPASGGTSTDTQYF
>TRBV5-4|TRBJ1-3
CASSLDGGSGNTIYF
>TRBV10-3|TRBJ1-6
CAISRTGTAESPLHF
>TRBV4-1|TRBJ2-3
CASTRLAASTDTQYF
>TRBV7-2|TRBJ2-3
CASSLVRGLTDTQYF
>TRBV18|TRBJ1-4
CASSQGQGATNEKLFF
>TRBV5-4|TRBJ1-2
CASSPPVGQRSYGYTF
>TRBV7-6|TRBJ2-7
CASSFRVGGTYEQYF
>TRBV7-3|TRBJ1-1
CASSSYTAGEAFF
>TRBV6-5|TRBJ1-1
CASSYALDMNTEAFF
>TRBV6-5|TRBJ2-5
CASNGQGRRQETQYF
>TRBV6-1|TRBJ2-3
CASSLPGLPDTQYF
>TRBV18|TRBJ2-7
CASSPGGTGVGEQYF
>TRBV5-1|TRBJ1-1
CASSDPGSEAFF
>TRBV9|TRBJ2-7
CASSVGSSSYEQYF
>TRBV10-3|TRBJ1-5
CATGREHDQPQHF
>TRBV29-1|TRBJ2-1
CSDRTSGGVEQFF
>TRBV10-3|TRBJ2-5
CAISWGGQETQYF
>TRBV7-9|TRBJ2-7
CASSIQANYQDEQYF
>TRBV6-4|TRBJ2-3
CASSDSSGGETDTQYF
>TRBV7-3|TRBJ2-1
CASSTRESEQFF
>TRBV4-1|TRBJ2-6
CASSQDLELAGDSGANVLTF
>TRBV27|TRBJ2-2
CASSHRNTGELFF
>TRBV7-9|TRBJ1-6
CASSLRNSPLHF
>TRBV27|TRBJ1-1
CASSLSNGQNTEAFF
>TRBV5-5|TRBJ2-1
CASVPLGQGRNNEQFF
>TRBV7-4|TRBJ2-6
CASDPTGAGANVLTF
>TRBV5-6|TRBJ2-7
CASSIRDWGDYEQYF
>TRBV19|TRBJ2-2
CASRWAGDTGELFF
>TRBV4-2|TRBJ2-7
CASSHVAGSAYEQYF
>TRBV29-1|TRBJ1-1
CSVFRVVGTEAFF
>TRBV11-2|TRBJ2-3
CASSPRGGRDTQYF
>TRBV5-1|TRBJ2-1
CASSSGTYNEQFF
>TRBV11-3|TRBJ2-1
CALPGVGLNEQFF
>TRBV7-8|TRBJ2-2
CASVAGYTGELFF
>TRBV29-1|TRBJ1-2
CSVEKVGTGPYQGYGYTF
>TRBV6-6|TRBJ2-2
CASSPTSGGASGELFF
>TRBV13|TRBJ2-7
CASSTTSYEQYF
>TRBV29-1|TRBJ2-1
CSVIAGEKDEQFF
>TRBV20-1|TRBJ2-7
CSALASYEQYF
>TRBV5-1|TRBJ2-2
CASSLAGGDGELFF
>TRBV13|TRBJ2-5
CASSSTSGGAETQYF
>TRBV7-9|TRBJ2-7
CASSPGQGVDEQYF